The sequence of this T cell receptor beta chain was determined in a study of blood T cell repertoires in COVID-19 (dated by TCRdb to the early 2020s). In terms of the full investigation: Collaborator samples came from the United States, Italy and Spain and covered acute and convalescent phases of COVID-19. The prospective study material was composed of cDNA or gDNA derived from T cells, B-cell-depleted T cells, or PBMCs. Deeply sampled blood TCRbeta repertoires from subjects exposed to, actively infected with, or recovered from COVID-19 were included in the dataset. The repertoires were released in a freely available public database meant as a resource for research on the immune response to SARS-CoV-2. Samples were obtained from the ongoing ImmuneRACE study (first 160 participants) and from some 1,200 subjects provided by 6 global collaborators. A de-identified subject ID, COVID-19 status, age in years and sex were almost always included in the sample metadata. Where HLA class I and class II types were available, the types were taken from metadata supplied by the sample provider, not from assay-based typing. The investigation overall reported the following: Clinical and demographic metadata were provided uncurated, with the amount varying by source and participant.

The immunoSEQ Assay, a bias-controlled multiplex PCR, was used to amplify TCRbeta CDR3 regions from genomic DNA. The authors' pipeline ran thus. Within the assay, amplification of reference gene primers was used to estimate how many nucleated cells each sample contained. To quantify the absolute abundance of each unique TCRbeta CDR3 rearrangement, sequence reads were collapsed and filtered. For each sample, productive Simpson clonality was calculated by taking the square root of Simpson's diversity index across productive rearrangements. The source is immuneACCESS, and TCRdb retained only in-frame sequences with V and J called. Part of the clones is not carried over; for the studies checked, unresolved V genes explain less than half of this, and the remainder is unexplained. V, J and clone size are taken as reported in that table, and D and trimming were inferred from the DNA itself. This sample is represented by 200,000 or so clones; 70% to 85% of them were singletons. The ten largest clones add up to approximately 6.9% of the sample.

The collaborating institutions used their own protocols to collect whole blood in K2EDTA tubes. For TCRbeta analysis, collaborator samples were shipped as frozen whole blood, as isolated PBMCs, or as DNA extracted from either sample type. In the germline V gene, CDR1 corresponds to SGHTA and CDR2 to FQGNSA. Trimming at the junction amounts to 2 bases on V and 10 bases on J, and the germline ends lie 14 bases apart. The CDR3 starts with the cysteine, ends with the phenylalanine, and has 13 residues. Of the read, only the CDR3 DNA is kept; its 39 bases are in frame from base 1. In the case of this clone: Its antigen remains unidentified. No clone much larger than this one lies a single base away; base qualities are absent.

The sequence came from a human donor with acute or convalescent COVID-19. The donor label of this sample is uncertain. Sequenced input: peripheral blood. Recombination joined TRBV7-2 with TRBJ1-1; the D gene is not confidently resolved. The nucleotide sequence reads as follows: TGTGCCAGCAGCTTAAGCGGCAGTCCCGGAGCTTTCTTT. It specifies CASSLSGSPGAFF.